The present T cell receptor beta chain was sequenced within a study of OX40 agonist ivuxolimab in advanced cancers. Study-wide findings and caveats: At doses 0.1 to 3.0 mg/kg, CD4+ and CD8+ clones expanded. Patients who responded partially at 0.1-3.0 mg/kg showed clonal expansion ranking among the lowest.

Sequenced by immunoSEQ multiplex PCR; TCRdb stores in-frame clones only, minus some. The data hold about 93,000 clones, with approximately 94% observed a single time. With baseline, cycle 4 day 1, and cycle 7 day 1 as timepoints, blood was sampled. On this clone itself: Antigen specificity is unknown.

The starting material was CD4+ or CD8+ T cells sorted from blood, obtained in a trial of the OX40 agonist ivuxolimab. The receptor comes from an adult with an advanced solid tumor such as melanoma, head and neck, liver or kidney cancer.

This CDR3 is CASSPLSSGSSYEQYF. DNA of the CDR3: TGTGCCAGTAGCCCCCTCTCTAGCGGGAGCTCCTACGAGCAGTACTTC. The chain combines TRBV19 with TRBJ2-7; TRBD2 matches at 10 bases. The CDR3 sequence is 16 residues long. Trimming took 6 bases from V and 0 from J; bases not matched to a gene: 8. Germline lookup yields CDR1 LNHDA and CDR2 SQIVND (reference sequence).